Shown below are 13 T cell receptor beta chains from a single sample sequenced in a study of CD8+CD57+ T cells in acquired aplastic anemia. TCR beta VDJ combinations and CDR3 sequences were profiled from genomic DNA. TCRdb analysed the reads with MiXCR anew, one entry per CDR3 protein. The profile shows approximately 250,000 distinct CDR3 sequences, roughly 82% of them singletons. Patients who underwent sequencing had shown CD8+CD57+ cell expansion by flow cytometry. Sequenced: sorted CD4+, CD8+, or CD8+CD57+ T cells (not recorded which) from PBMCs. These receptors were taken from a human donor with aplastic anemia.

The chain is built from TRBV7-8 and TRBJ1-1; no clear D gene. This CDR3 is built from 15 residues. Germline CDR1 SGHVS, CDR2 FQNEAQ. With 0 bases removed from V and 8 bases from J, the gap between germline ends came to 16 bases. CDR3 in DNA: TGTGCCAGCAGCTTAGCGGGGAGTCGCGATACGGAAGCTTTCTTT. This encodes CASSLAGSRDTEAFF.

This rearrangement joins TRBV20-1 to TRBJ2-7; D is ambiguous. Germline CDR1 and CDR2: DFQATT and SNEGSKA (reference sequence). The CDR3 runs to 14 residues. V was trimmed by 0 bases and J by 3 bases, leaving 12 bases between them. The CDR3 DNA is TGCAGTGCTAGAGATGGATACACCGACTACGAGCAGTACTTC. Encoded protein: CSARDGYTDYEQYF.

Note on this clonotype: The junction differs from germline at one of its ends, possibly a read error. The chain has TRBV7-8 and TRBJ2-1; the match to TRBD2 covers 9 bases. The CDR3 extends over 13 amino acids. Germline lookup yields CDR1 SGHVS and CDR2 FQNEAQ. CDR3 protein: CASSKAGGLETQF. DNA of the CDR3: TGCGCCAGCAGCAAAGCGGGAGGCCTCGAGACGCAGTTC.

This clonotype was observed a few times. The CDR3 carries no conserved terminal phenylalanine or tryptophan, so it likely arises from a read error. Because the CDR3's place on the DNA is in doubt, the DNA is left out and the CDR3 is given as listed by TCRdb. The CDR3 spells CASGFAGGPDTQY. The chain joins TRBV7-8 to TRBJ2-3; the table's D call of TRBD2 was not tested on the DNA. The germline CDR1 and CDR2 sequences are SGHVS and FQNEAQ. The CDR3 comprises 13 residues, both ends counted.

Regarding this clonotype: The CDR3 end shows no conserved phenylalanine or tryptophan, and so a read error is likely. The limits of the CDR3 on the DNA are not certain, so only TCRdb's listed CDR3 is given. The V and J genes are TRBV7-8 and TRBJ2-3; the D call of TRBD2 is as the table states it, not checked on the DNA. The CDR3 is 13 residues long, ends included. Per the germline V gene, CDR1 is SGHVS and CDR2 is FQNEAQ. This chain's CDR3 is CASRLGGGPAPQY.

About this clonotype itself: A read error is likely, as this CDR3 ends without the conserved phenylalanine or tryptophan. Because the CDR3's place on the DNA is in doubt, the DNA is left out and the CDR3 is given as listed by TCRdb. The genes are TRBV7-2 and TRBJ2-5; the listed D gene, TRBD2, was not tested against the DNA. Germline CDR1 is SGHTA and CDR2 is FQGNSA. The CDR3 adds up to 12 amino acids, both ends counted. The CDR3 loop reads CARQLTRGTEYC.

Notes on this clonotype: It is unclear where the CDR3 begins or ends on the DNA, so no DNA is shown, and the CDR3 is as TCRdb lists it. The rearrangement links TRBV6-4 to TRBJ1-3; TRBD1, the table's D call, lacks a check against the DNA. In germline, CDR1 is MRHNA, CDR2 SNTAGT. The CDR3 totals 21 residues, both ends included. CDR3 sequence: CASSAQGTNTEAFFGQGTIYF.

About this clonotype: The CDR3 ends on some other residue instead of the conserved phenylalanine or tryptophan, so this is likely a read error. It is unclear where the CDR3 begins or ends on the DNA, so no DNA is shown, and the CDR3 is as TCRdb lists it. The CDR3: CASSVEGIHEDLS. The chain has TRBV7-3 and TRBJ2-1; the DNA was not compared with TRBD1, the D call given in the table. The CDR3 sequence runs 13 residues, both termini included. Germline-derived CDR1 and CDR2 are SGHTA and FQGTGA.

This chain joins TRBV10-3 and TRBJ1-5; D not resolved. The CDR3 covers 10 residues. V was clipped by 8 bases and J by 8 bases, with 7 bases between them. Germline CDR1 and CDR2: ENHRY and SYGVKD. DNA of the CDR3: TGTGCCATCGTCTCGGAGCCCCAGCATTTT. It codes for CAIVSEPQHF.

The CDR3 region has the DNA TGTGCCACCAGCAGAGGGGGACTAGCGGGGAAAGAGACCCAGTACTTC. This translates into CATSRGGLAGKETQYF. The J gene is TRBJ2-5, the V gene TRBV15; TRBD2 agrees at 13 bases. V trimming: 1 base; J trimming: 3 bases; junction bases outside the gene matches: 2. The CDR3 runs to 16 residues. The V gene's germline CDR1 is LNHNV and CDR2 YYDKDF (reference sequence).

This clonotype was observed many times. The J gene is TRBJ2-5, the V gene TRBV11-1, with D possibly matching TRBD1 (6 bases). V was pared by 1 base and J by 5 bases, with 11 bases between. Per the germline V gene, CDR1 is SGHAT and CDR2 is FQDESV (reference sequence). The CDR3 contains 14 residues. CDR3 bases: TGTGCCAGCAGCTTAGAGGGGGTGGATGAGACCCAGTACTTC. It encodes CASSLEGVDETQYF.

This clonotype showed up just once. No DNA is shown, since the ends of the CDR3 on it are uncertain; the CDR3 is the one TCRdb lists. The rearrangement uses TRBV7-2 and TRBJ1-2. Ends included, the CDR3 has 15 residues. Germline CDR1 reads SGHTA; CDR2 reads FQGNSA. The chain's CDR3 is CASSPPPEWASGNTF.

In this sample, this clonotype turned up many times. The CDR3 coding sequence is TGTGCCAGCTCGCACTTTTGGGATGGCACGGAGCGGACCGGGGAGCTGTTTTTT. Its translation is CASSHFWDGTERTGELFF. The J gene is TRBJ2-2, the V gene TRBV18; tentatively, D is TRBD2 (5 bases). Trimming took off 6 bases at V and 5 bases at J, with 25 bases between the two ends. CDR3 length: 18 amino acids. Germline CDR1 and CDR2: KGHSH and LQKENI. Complete variable domain (other parts from reference TRBV18 and TRBJ2-2): NAGVMQNPRHLVRRRGQEARLRCSPMKGHSHVYWYRQLPEEGLKFMVYLQKENIIDESGMPKERFSAEFPKEGPSILRIQQVVRGDSAAYFCASSHFWDGTERTGELFFGEGSRLTVL.